Below, 16 T cell receptor beta chains from the same sample are listed, as sequenced in a study of blood T cell repertoires in COVID-19. Only in-frame clones appear in the TCRdb table, and some are missing; sequencing was by immunoSEQ multiplex PCR. The data hold approximately 150,000 clones, with more than 75% observed a single time. Source material: peripheral blood. These receptors were collected from a woman aged 50 to 60 with COVID-19, enrolled during active disease.

The genes are TRBV2 and TRBJ2-7; tentative D call: TRBD1 (6 bases). The CDR3 has 12 residues. V was trimmed by 8 bases and J by 0 bases, leaving 8 bases between them. Germline-derived CDR1 and CDR2 are SNHLY and FYNNEI. The CDR3 DNA reads TGTGCCAGCCGGGACAACTCCTACGAGCAGTACTTC. It yields the protein CASRDNSYEQYF.

This clone was seen only once. The chain is built from TRBV6-5 and TRBJ1-2; no clear D. Germline CDR1 is MNHEY and CDR2 is SVGAGI. The length of the CDR3 is 11 residues. The V gene lost 7 bases and the J gene lost 2 bases, with 5 bases spanning the gap. As DNA, the CDR3 is TGTGCCAGCACAGCGAACTATGGCTACACCTTC. Protein product: CASTANYGYTF.

The chain employs TRBV14 and TRBJ1-6; the D gene is possibly TRBD1 (5 bases). Germline V gene lookup returns CDR1 SGHDN and CDR2 FVKESK. Trimming left V 3 bases short and J 6 bases short, with 15 bases between. This CDR3 has 16 residues. CDR3 sequence (DNA): TGTGCCAGCAGCCATAGATTCAGGGTCCGTAATTCACCCCTCCACTTT. It is translated as CASSHRFRVRNSPLHF.

This clone appeared a single time. The gene calls are TRBV6-2 or TRBV6-3 and TRBJ1-5, with 12 bases matching TRBD1. Trimming removed 6 bases from V and 7 bases from J; junction bases left unmatched: 13. The CDR3 is 17 amino acids. Germline V lookup: CDR1 MNHEY, CDR2 SVGEGT. The CDR3 here is CASRPGPGQGAQQPQHF. Here the CDR3 DNA reads TGTGCCAGCAGACCTGGACCGGGACAGGGGGCCCAGCAGCCCCAGCATTTT.

V is TRBV19 and J is TRBJ2-1; 12 positions match TRBD2. The CDR3 is 14 amino acids. V shed 7 bases and J 6 bases; nucleotides not matched to a gene: 4. Germline-derived CDR1 and CDR2 are LNHDA and SQIVND (reference sequence). The CDR3 DNA follows: TGTGCCAGTAACCTAGCGGGGGGGGCCAATGAGCAGTTCTTC. Protein: CASNLAGGANEQFF. The full variable domain, rest sourced from reference TRBV19 and TRBJ2-1, is DGGITQSPKYLFRKEGQNVTLSCEQNLNHDAMYWYRQDPGQGLRLIYYSQIVNDFQKGDIAEGYSVSREKKESFPLTVTSAQKNPTAFYLCASNLAGGANEQFFGPGTRLTVL.

The V gene is TRBV6-5, the J gene TRBJ1-2, with D possibly being TRBD1 (5 bases). The V and J ends lost 9 bases and 4 bases respectively, with 12 bases between them. Per the germline V gene, CDR1 is MNHEY and CDR2 is SVGAGI. The CDR3 contains 12 residues. This CDR3 reads CASQGVGYGYTF. CDR3 coding DNA: TGTGCCAGTCAAGGGGTCGGCTATGGCTACACCTTC.

This chain joins TRBV6-5 and TRBJ1-2, with no clear D. Germline V CDR1 and CDR2: MNHEY, SVGAGI. The CDR3 runs to 14 residues. The V and J ends lost 6 bases and 0 bases respectively, with 11 bases between them. The CDR3 reads CASRKDMTNYGYTF. In nucleotides, the CDR3 is TGTGCCAGCAGAAAAGACATGACTAACTATGGCTACACCTTC.

The chain links TRBV10-3 to TRBJ1-5; weak D call: TRBD1 (5 bases). V gave up 0 bases and J gave up 4 bases, with 16 bases separating them. Per the germline V gene, CDR1 is ENHRY and CDR2 is SYGVKD. CDR3 length: 17 amino acids. The CDR3 is CAISESIENRRNQPQHF. As DNA, the CDR3 is TGTGCCATCAGTGAGTCGATTGAGAACAGGCGAAATCAGCCCCAGCATTTT.

This clone was seen a handful of times. The chain recombines TRBV12-3 or TRBV12-4 with TRBJ2-3; TRBD2 is a possible D gene (5 bases). CDR3 length equals 12 residues. Trimming removed 4 bases from V and 9 bases from J, with 11 bases in between. As DNA, the CDR3 is TGTGCCAGCAGTTCGCTAGCACGGACGCAGTATTTT. This sequence encodes CASSSLARTQYF.

V and J are TRBV18 and TRBJ1-1, with D perhaps TRBD1 (5 bases). CDR1 KGHSH and CDR2 LQKENI come from the germline V gene. CDR3 length: 17 amino acids. V lost 2 bases and J lost 1, with 17 bases in between. The CDR3 nucleotides are TGTGCCAGCTCACCAGCCTCATCACGCGGGGCGAACACTGAAGCTTTCTTT. This gives the protein CASSPASSRGANTEAFF.

V and J are TRBV7-7 and TRBJ2-7, with 8 positions matching TRBD1. CDR1 is SSHAT, CDR2 FNYEAQ, per germline (reference sequence). V lost 4 bases to trimming and J lost 7 bases; unmatched junction nucleotides: 6. The CDR3 consists of 13 residues. As DNA, the CDR3 is TGTGCCAGCAGCTCCGGACAGGGTGGAGAGCAGTACTTC. Translation: CASSSGQGGEQYF.

The J gene is TRBJ2-3, the V gene TRBV14; TRBD2 aligns across 7 bases. Germline loops: CDR1 SGHDN, CDR2 FVKESK. The V gene end was trimmed by 0 bases and the J gene end by 1 base; junction bases not matched to a gene: 4. This CDR3 has 16 amino acids. This CDR3 is CASSQETSFGTDTQYF. The CDR3 nucleotides are TGTGCCAGCAGCCAAGAGACTAGCTTCGGCACAGATACGCAGTATTTT. The whole variable domain, filled in from reference TRBV14 and TRBJ2-3, reads EAGVTQFPSHSVIEKGQTVTLRCDPISGHDNLYWYRRVMGKEIKFLLHFVKESKQDESGMPNNRFLAERTGGTYSTLKVQPAELEDSGVYFCASSQETSFGTDTQYFGPGTRLTVL.

In its sample, this clone was seen a few times. The V and J genes are TRBV6-5 and TRBJ1-4; a possible D gene is TRBD1 (5 bases). V dropped 5 bases and J dropped 8 bases, with 18 bases sitting between them. The CDR3 runs to 15 residues. Per germline, CDR1 MNHEY and CDR2 SVGAGI. This CDR3 reads CASSRSRGLGEKLFF. The CDR3 nucleotides are TGTGCCAGCAGTCGCTCACGGGGGTTAGGGGAAAAACTGTTTTTT.

This clone appeared a single time. CDR3 region: CASSDHRLAGNTDTQYF. The CDR3 DNA is TGCGCCAGCAGTGACCATCGACTAGCGGGGAACACAGATACGCAGTATTTT. This sequence joins TRBV10-1 and TRBJ2-3; 11 bases line up with TRBD2. From germline, CDR1 is WNHNN and CDR2 SYGVQD (reference sequence). The CDR3 covers 17 residues. V dropped 3 bases and J dropped 2; count of bases not matched to a gene: 7.

The rearrangement joins TRBV7-2 to TRBJ1-2; 8 bases align to TRBD1. Per germline, CDR1 SGHTA and CDR2 FQGNSA. The CDR3 spans 15 residues. Germline trimming cut 4 bases from V and 0 bases from J; bases unmatched to any gene: 4. The CDR3 nucleotides are TGTGCCAGCAGCTGGGAGGGACAGGCTAACTATGGCTACACCTTC. It translates to CASSWEGQANYGYTF.

This chain uses TRBV4-2 with TRBJ2-1; 10 positions match TRBD2. Germline CDR1 reads LGHNA; CDR2 reads YNFKEQ. V was clipped by 0 bases and J by 7 bases; unmatched bases: 9. This CDR3 is built from 17 residues. The CDR3 coding sequence is TGTGCCAGCAGCCAAGAATGGACTAGCGGCCAATGGAATGAGCAGTTCTTC. It encodes CASSQEWTSGQWNEQFF.